This is a list of T cell receptor beta chains from one sample in a study of cytomegalovirus exposure and HLA in healthy donors. Method: immunoSEQ multiplex PCR; TCRdb's copy keeps in-frame clones and lacks some. The table lists about 73,000 clones, around 94% of them singletons. The sequencing sample was made of PBMCs. The receptors originated from a young woman in good health and CMV-seropositive. Both conserved end residues are part of each CDR3. Fields, in order: clone size, D gene, V gene, J gene, CDR3 protein, CDR3 DNA. A D gene is named only where the DNA matches it firmly. Rows may omit the clone size; those that give it use once, few, many or a size class.

>once|TRBD1|TRBV15|TRBJ1-5
CATSRNRGDTQPQHF
TGTGCCACCAGCAGAAACAGGGGGGATACGCAGCCCCAGCATTTT
>.|.|TRBV14|TRBJ1-2
CASSIQGQSYGYTF
TGTGCCAGCAGTATCCAGGGGCAGAGTTATGGCTACACCTTC
>once|TRBD1|TRBV7-3|TRBJ2-6
CASSLTPAMRTGNSGANVLTF
TGTGCCAGCAGCTTAACTCCCGCGATGAGGACAGGGAATTCTGGGGCCAACGTCCTGACTTTC
>few|TRBD2|TRBV5-8|TRBJ2-7
CASSGSSGYEQYF
TGTGCCAGCAGCGGGTCTAGCGGCTACGAGCAGTACTTC
>.|TRBD2|TRBV12-5|TRBJ2-2
CASGSSGGSTGELFF
TGTGCTAGTGGTTCGAGCGGGGGGAGTACCGGGGAGCTGTTTTTT
>.|.|TRBV9|TRBJ1-1
CASSVGTRNTEAFF
TGTGCCAGCAGCGTAGGGACAAGGAACACTGAAGCTTTCTTT
>.|.|TRBV28|TRBJ1-4
CASSVQAATNEKLFF
TGTGCCAGCAGTGTTCAGGCTGCAACTAATGAAAAACTGTTTTTT
>.|TRBD1|TRBV7-9|TRBJ2-1
CASSFDRGRDEQFF
TGTGCCAGCAGCTTCGACAGGGGGCGCGATGAGCAGTTCTTC
>once|.|TRBV5-1|TRBJ1-1
CASSLAGRSTAFF
TGCGCCAGCAGTCTCGCGGGTAGGTCTACGGCTTTCTTT
>.|TRBD2|TRBV6-6|TRBJ2-1
CASSYSRQRGGNEQFF
TGTGCCAGCAGTTACAGTCGCCAGCGGGGGGGGAATGAGCAGTTCTTC
>.|.|TRBV9|TRBJ1-2
CASSVASPRGYGYTF
TGTGCCAGCAGCGTAGCGTCACCCCGGGGCTATGGCTACACCTTC
>.|.|TRBV11-2|TRBJ2-7
CASRSAGEQYF
TGTGCCAGCAGATCAGCCGGGGAGCAGTACTTC
>.|.|TRBV6-1|TRBJ1-3
CASSEHTGSSGNTIYF
TGTGCCAGCAGTGAGCATACAGGGAGTTCTGGAAACACCATATATTTT
>.|TRBD1|TRBV6-6|TRBJ1-5
CASADREKGGNQPQHF
TGTGCCAGCGCGGACAGGGAGAAAGGGGGCAATCAGCCCCAGCATTTT